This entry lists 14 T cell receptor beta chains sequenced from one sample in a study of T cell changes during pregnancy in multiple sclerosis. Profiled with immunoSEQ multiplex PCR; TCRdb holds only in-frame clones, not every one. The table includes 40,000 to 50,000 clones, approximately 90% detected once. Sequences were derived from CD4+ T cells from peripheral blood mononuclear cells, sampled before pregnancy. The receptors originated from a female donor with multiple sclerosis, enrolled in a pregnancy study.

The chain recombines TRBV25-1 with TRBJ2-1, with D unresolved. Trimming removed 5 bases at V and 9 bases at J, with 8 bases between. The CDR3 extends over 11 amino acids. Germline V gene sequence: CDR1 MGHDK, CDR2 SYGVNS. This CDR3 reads CASSNSIEQFF. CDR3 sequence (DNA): TGTGCCAGCAGTAATAGTATTGAGCAGTTCTTC.

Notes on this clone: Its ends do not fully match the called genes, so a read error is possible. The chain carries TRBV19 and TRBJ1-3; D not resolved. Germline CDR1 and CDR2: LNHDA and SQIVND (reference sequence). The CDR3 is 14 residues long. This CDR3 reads CASSIRGSGNTIYF. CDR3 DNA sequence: TGTGCCAGCAGTATCCGGGGTTCTGGAAACACCATATATTTT.

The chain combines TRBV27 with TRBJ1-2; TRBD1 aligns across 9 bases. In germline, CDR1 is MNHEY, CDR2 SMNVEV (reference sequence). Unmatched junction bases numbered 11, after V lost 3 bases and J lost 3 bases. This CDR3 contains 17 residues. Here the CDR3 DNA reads TGTGCCAGCAGTTTTCGGGGTAACAGGGGGCCTTACTATGGCTACACCTTC. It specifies CASSFRGNRGPYYGYTF.

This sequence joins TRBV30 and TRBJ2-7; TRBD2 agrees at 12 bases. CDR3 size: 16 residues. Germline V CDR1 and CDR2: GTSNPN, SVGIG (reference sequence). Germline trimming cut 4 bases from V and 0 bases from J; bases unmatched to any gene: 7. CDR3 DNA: TGTGCCTGGATGGGACTAGCGGGTTCCAGCTCCTACGAGCAGTACTTC. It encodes CAWMGLAGSSSYEQYF.

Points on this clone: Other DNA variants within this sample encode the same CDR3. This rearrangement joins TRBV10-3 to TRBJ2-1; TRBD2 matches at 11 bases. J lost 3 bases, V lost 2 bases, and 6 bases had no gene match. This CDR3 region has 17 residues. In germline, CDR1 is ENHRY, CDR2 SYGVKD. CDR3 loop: CAISEKGLAGGYNEQFF. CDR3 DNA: TGTGCCATCAGTGAGAAAGGCCTAGCGGGGGGCTACAATGAGCAGTTCTTC.

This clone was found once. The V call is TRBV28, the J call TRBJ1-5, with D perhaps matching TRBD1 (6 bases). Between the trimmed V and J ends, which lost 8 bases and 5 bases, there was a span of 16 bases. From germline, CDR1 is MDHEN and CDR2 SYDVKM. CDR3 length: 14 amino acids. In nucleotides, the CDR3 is TGTGCCAGCGAAGGGGGGGGAATCGATCAGCCCCAGCATTTT. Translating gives CASEGGGIDQPQHF.

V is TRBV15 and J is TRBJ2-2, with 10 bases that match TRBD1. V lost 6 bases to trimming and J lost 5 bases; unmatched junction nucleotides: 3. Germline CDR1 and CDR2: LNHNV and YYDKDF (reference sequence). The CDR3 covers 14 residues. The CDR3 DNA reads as TGTGCCACCAGGGGACAGGGGTTTACCGGGGAGCTGTTTTTT. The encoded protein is CATRGQGFTGELFF.

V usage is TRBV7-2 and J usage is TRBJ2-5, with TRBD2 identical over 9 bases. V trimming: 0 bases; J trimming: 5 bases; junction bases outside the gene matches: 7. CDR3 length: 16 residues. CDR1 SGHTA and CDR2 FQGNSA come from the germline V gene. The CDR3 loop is CASSLAVAGGAETQYF. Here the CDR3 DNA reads TGTGCCAGCAGCTTAGCGGTGGCGGGGGGGGCGGAGACCCAGTACTTC. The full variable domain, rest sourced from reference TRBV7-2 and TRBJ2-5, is GAGVSQSPSNKVTEKGKDVELRCDPISGHTALYWYRQSLGQGLEFLIYFQGNSAPDKSGLPSDRFSAERTGGSVSTLTIQRTQQEDSAVYLCASSLAVAGGAETQYFGPGTRLLVL.

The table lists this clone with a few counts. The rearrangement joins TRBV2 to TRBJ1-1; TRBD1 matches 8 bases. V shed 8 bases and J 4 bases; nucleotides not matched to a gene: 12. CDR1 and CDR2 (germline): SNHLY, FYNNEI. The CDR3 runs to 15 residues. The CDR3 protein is CASGGQGGETTEAFF. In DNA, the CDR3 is TGTGCCAGCGGAGGACAGGGAGGGGAGACCACTGAAGCTTTCTTT.

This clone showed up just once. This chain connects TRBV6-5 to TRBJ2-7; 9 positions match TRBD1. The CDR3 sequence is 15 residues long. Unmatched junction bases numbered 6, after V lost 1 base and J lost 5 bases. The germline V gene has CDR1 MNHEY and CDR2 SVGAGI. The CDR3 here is CASSYYYRGRDEQYF. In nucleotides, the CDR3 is TGTGCCAGCAGTTACTATTACAGGGGGCGGGACGAGCAGTACTTC.

The CDR3 DNA reads TGTGCCAGCAGCGTAGAGCCGGGGGGCCCTACAGGGGGCACTGAAGCTTTCTTT. Its translation is CASSVEPGGPTGGTEAFF. This chain uses TRBV9 with TRBJ1-1, with 8 bases identical to TRBD1. The CDR3 runs 18 residues. CDR1 is SGDLS, CDR2 YYNGEE, per germline. The junction had 14 bases not matched to a gene; V was cut back by 0 bases and J by 4 bases.

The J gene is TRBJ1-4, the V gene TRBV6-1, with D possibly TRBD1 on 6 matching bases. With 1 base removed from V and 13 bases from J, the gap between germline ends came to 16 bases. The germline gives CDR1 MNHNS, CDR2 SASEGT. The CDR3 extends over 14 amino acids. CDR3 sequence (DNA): TGTGCCAGCAGTGAAGGCCGGGGGGGCGCGTCACTGTTTTTT. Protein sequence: CASSEGRGGASLFF.

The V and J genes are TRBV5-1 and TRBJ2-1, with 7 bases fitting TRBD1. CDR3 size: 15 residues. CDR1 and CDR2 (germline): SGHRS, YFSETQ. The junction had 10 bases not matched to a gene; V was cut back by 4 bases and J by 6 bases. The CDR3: CASSRGQGDTNEQFF. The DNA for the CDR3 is TGCGCCAGCAGCCGCGGGCAGGGGGACACCAATGAGCAGTTCTTC. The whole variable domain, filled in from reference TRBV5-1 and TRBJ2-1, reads KAGVTQTPRYLIKTRGQQVTLSCSPISGHRSVSWYQQTPGQGLQFLFEYFSETQRNKGNFPGRFSGRQFSNSRSEMNVSTLELGDSALYLCASSRGQGDTNEQFFGPGTRLTVL.

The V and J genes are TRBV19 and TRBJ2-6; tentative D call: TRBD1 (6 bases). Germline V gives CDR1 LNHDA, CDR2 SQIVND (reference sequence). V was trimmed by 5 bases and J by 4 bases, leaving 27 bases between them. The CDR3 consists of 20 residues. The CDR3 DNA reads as TGTGCCAGTAGTCTAATCGCTCTCGGCACAGGGAATACCGGGGCCAACGTCCTGACTTTC. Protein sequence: CASSLIALGTGNTGANVLTF.